This entry features one TCR beta chain sequence. Repertoires were generated with immunoSEQ multiplex PCR, while TCRdb's copy carries only in-frame clones and drops some. Here the sample spans 95,000 to 150,000 clones, 93% being singletons. This entry belongs to a study of T cell changes during pregnancy in multiple sclerosis. The CDR3 is 15 amino acids. Trimming took 4 bases from V and 4 from J, leaving 16 bases between them. CDR1 is LGHNA and CDR2 is YNFKEQ in the germline V gene. The rearrangement uses TRBV4-2 and TRBJ2-5; D possibly corresponds to TRBD2 (6 bases). The receptor comes from a female donor with multiple sclerosis, enrolled in a pregnancy study. The sequenced sample was peripheral blood, obtained before pregnancy. CDR3 DNA sequence: TGTGCCAGCAGCCGAACGGGGGACTCTGCAGAGACCCAGTACTTC. Translating it yields CASSRTGDSAETQYF.